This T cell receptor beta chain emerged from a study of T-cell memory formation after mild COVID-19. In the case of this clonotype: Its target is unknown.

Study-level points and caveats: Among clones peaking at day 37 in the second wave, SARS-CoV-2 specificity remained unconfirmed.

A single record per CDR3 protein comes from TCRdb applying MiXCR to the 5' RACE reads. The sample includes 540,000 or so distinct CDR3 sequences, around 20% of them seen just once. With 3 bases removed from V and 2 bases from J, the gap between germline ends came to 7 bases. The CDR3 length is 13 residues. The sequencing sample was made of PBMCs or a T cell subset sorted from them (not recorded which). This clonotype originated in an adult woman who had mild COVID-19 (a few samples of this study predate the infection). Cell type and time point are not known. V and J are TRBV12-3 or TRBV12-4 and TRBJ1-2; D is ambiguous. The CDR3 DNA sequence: TGTGCCAGCAGTTTTACAGAAAACTATGGCTACACCTTC. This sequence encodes CASSFTENYGYTF.